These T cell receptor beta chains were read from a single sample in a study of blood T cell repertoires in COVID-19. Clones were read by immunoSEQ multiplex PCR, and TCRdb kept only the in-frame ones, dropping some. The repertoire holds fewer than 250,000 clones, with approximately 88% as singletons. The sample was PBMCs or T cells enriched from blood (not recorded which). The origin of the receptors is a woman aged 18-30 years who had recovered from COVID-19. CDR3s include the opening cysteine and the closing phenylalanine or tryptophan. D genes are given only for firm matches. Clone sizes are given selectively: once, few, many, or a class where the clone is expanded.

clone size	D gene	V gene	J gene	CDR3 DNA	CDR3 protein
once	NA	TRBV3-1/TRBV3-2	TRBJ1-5	TGTGCCAGCAGCCAATCTCGGGATCAGCCCCAGCATTTT	CASSQSRDQPQHF
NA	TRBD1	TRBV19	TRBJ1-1	TGTGCCAGTAGTATAGAGAGGGGGCCTGAAGCTTTCTTT	CASSIERGPEAFF
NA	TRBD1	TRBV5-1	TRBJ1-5	TGCGCCAGCAGCTGTCCTCCGGGACAGAGCAATCAGCCCCAGCATTTT	CASSCPPGQSNQPQHF
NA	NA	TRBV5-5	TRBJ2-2	TGTGCCAGCAGCTTGGGGCCGAACACCGGGGAGCTGTTTTTT	CASSLGPNTGELFF
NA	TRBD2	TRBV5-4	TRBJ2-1	TGTGCCAGCAGCTCCGGACTAGCGGGGACTGAGCAGTTCTTC	CASSSGLAGTEQFF
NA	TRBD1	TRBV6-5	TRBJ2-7	TGTGCCAGCAGTCTGGGACAGGGAAGCTCCTACGAGCAGTACTTC	CASSLGQGSSYEQYF
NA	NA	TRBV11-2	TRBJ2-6	TGTGCCAGCAGCTTAGGAGTCTTTGGCTCTGGGGCCAACGTCCTGACTTTC	CASSLGVFGSGANVLTF
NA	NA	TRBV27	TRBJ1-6	TGTGCCAGCAGTTACGGGGGTGGACCCCTCCACTTT	CASSYGGGPLHF
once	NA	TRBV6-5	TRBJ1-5	TGTGCCAGCAGAGCTTTTCGGGACACCAATCAGCCCCAGCATTTT	CASRAFRDTNQPQHF
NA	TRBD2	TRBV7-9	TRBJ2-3	TGTGCCAGCAGCGAATGGGCTAGCGGGGGGGCAAGCACAGATACGCAGTATTTT	CASSEWASGGASTDTQYF
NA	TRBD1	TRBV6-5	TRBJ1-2	TGTGCCAGCATGAGGGACAGGGGGCTTGGTGGCTACACCTTC	CASMRDRGLGGYTF
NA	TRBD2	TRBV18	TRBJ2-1	TGTGCCAGCTCACCACCCCTAGCGGGGTTCGATGAGCAGTTCTTC	CASSPPLAGFDEQFF
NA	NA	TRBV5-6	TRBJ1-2	TGTGCCAGCAGCCCAGACTTCATTGGCTACACCTTC	CASSPDFIGYTF
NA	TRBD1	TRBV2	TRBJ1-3	TGTGCCAGCAGTGAATCAAGACAGGGACTTGGAAACACCATATATTTT	CASSESRQGLGNTIYF
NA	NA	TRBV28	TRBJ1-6	TGTGCCAGCAAGGAGGCCTATAATTCACCCCTCCACTTT	CASKEAYNSPLHF
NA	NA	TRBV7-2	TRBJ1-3	TGTGCCAGCAGCTTAGGCGGGACGGCTGGAAACACCATATATTTT	CASSLGGTAGNTIYF
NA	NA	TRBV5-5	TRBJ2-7	TGTGCCAGCAGCTTGAGCTCCGCGGCAGTCAACGAGCAGTACTTC	CASSLSSAAVNEQYF
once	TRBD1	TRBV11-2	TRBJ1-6	TGTGCCAGCAGCTCCGACAGGGAATATTCACCCCTCCACTTT	CASSSDREYSPLHF
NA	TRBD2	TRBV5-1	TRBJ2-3	TGCGCCAGCAGCTTGGGGACTAGCGGGGACACAGATACGCAGTATTTT	CASSLGTSGDTDTQYF
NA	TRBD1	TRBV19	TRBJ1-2	TGTGCCAGTAGTACGGGACAGGACTATGGCTACACCTTC	CASSTGQDYGYTF
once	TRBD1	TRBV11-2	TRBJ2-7	TGTGCCAGCAGATCCAACAGGGGTCCGGGCGAGCAGTACTTC	CASRSNRGPGEQYF
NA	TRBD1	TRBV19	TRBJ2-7	TGTGCCATAGGGACAGGGCTCGGTGTCTACGAGCAGTACTTC	CAIGTGLGVYEQYF
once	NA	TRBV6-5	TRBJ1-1	TGTGCCAGCACGTCCCAGGGGACTGAAGCTTTCTTT	CASTSQGTEAFF
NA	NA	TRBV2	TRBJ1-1	TGTGCCAGCAGTGCCGCGCCAAACACTGAAGCTTTCTTT	CASSAAPNTEAFF
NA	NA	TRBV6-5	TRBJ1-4	TGTGCCAGCAGCAGGGGACAACGGGAAAAACTGTTTTTT	CASSRGQREKLFF
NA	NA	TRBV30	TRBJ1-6	TGTGCCTGGGGGGAGGGCGGAAATTCACCCCTCCACTTT	CAWGEGGNSPLHF
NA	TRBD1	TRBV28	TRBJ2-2	TGTGCCAGCACCCATGGACAGGGCGACACCGGGGAGCTGTTTTTT	CASTHGQGDTGELFF
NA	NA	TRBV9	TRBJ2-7	TGTGCCAGCAGCGGCGGGGACAGCTCCTACGAGCAGTACTTC	CASSGGDSSYEQYF
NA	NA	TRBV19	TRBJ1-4	TGTGCCAGTCAATCGGTGGGAGGCGGAAGGGAAAAACTGTTTTTT	CASQSVGGGREKLFF
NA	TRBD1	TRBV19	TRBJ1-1	TGTGCCAGTACGTCAGGGGGGAAGGTGAACACTGAAGCTTTCTTT	CASTSGGKVNTEAFF
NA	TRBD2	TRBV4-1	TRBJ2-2	TGCGCCAGCGGGGGGGTCACCGGGGAGCTGTTTTTT	CASGGVTGELFF
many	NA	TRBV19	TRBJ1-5	TGTGCCAGTACCCCGGTCGGGGATGGAGGCAATCAGCCCCAGCATTTT	CASTPVGDGGNQPQHF
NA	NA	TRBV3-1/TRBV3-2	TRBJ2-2	TGTGCCAGCAGCCTCCGCGGGTTCTCCACCGGGGAGCTGTTTTTT	CASSLRGFSTGELFF
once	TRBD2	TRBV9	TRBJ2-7	TGTGCCAGCAGTGAGGGAGGGCATTCCGGTGAGCAGTACTTC	CASSEGGHSGEQYF
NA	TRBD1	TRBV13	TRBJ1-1	TGTGCCAGCAGCTGGACAGGGGACACTGAAGCTTTCTTT	CASSWTGDTEAFF
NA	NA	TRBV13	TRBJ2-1	TGTGCCAGCAGCTTACGACAGCTGAACTACAATGAGCAGTTCTTC	CASSLRQLNYNEQFF
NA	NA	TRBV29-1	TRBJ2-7	TGCAGCGTTGTTTCGATCAGCTCCTACGAGCAGTACTTC	CSVVSISSYEQYF
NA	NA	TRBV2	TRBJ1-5	TGTGCCAGCAGTGAAGCGGGCGGCGGACTATATAGCAATCAGCCCCAGCATTTT	CASSEAGGGLYSNQPQHF
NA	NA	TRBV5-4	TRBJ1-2	TGTGCCAGCAGCTTGGACAGGGAGGGTGGCTACACCTTC	CASSLDREGGYTF
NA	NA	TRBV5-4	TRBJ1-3	TGTGCCAGCAGCTTGGGGTCCCGGGGAAACACCATATATTTT	CASSLGSRGNTIYF
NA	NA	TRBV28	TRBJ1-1	TGTGCCAGCAGCCCATCGGGGGACACTGAAGCTTTCTTT	CASSPSGDTEAFF
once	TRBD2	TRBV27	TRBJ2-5	TGTGCCAGCAGTTTAGCGGGGGGCCCTGTGTACTTC	CASSLAGGPVYF
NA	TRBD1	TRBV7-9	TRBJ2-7	TGTGCCAGCAGCTATCCGGGACAGGGTGACTACGAGCAGTACTTC	CASSYPGQGDYEQYF
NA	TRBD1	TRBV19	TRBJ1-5	TGTGCCATCTCCCCCGGACAGGGAGGGCAGCCCCAGCATTTT	CAISPGQGGQPQHF
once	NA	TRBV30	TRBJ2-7	TGTGCCTGGAGTGGGGGGGTTGGGGCCTACGAGCAGTACTTC	CAWSGGVGAYEQYF